The clone carrying this TCR beta chain was counted at least ten times. The target antigen is unknown. This sample was taken from a study of T cell repertoires in cytomegalovirus infection. TCRdb fed the reads into MiXCR, producing one record per CDR3 protein. Here the sample spans around 340,000 distinct CDR3 sequences, almost 30% being singletons. CDR3 size: 20 residues. CDR1 and CDR2 (germline): MNHNS, SASEGT. Unmatched junction bases numbered 24, after V lost 7 bases and J lost 4 bases. Specimen: cultured PBMCs, collected from culture after CMV antigen stimulation. This TCR was sampled from a human donor in good health (CMV status not recorded). Some clones in this sample may be carry-over from other donors' samples. J is TRBJ2-7 and V is TRBV6-1; 11 bases map to TRBD1. The CDR3 is CASNAGTGGLRKPRNYEQYF. CDR3 bases: TGTGCCAGCAACGCAGGGACAGGGGGGCTAAGGAAACCCCGAAATTACGAGCAGTACTTC.